The 31 T cell receptor beta chains below come from one sample, sequenced in a study of blood T cells in healthy people across ages. A sample-barcoded 5' primer and a J-beta primer mix were used in a second PCR of about 7 to 12 cycles. TCRdb recomputed calls from the 5' RACE reads with MiXCR, one row per CDR3 protein. Here the sample spans over a million distinct CDR3 sequences, approximately 43% being singletons. The sequencing input was blood. These receptors were obtained from a woman younger than 35 in good health.

This clonotype has ten or more counts. This chain joins TRBV6-5 and TRBJ2-1; 7 nucleotides line up with TRBD1. The CDR3 covers 13 residues. CDR1 is MNHEY, CDR2 SVGAGI, per germline. The V segment lost 2 bases and the J segment 6 bases; nucleotides outside the gene matches: 1. This CDR3 reads CASSYGQANEQFF. The DNA of the CDR3 is TGTGCCAGCAGTTACGGACAGGCCAATGAGCAGTTCTTC.

The genes are TRBV6-5 and TRBJ1-1, with D maybe TRBD1 (5 bases). V lost 11 bases, J lost 3 bases, and 16 bases lay in between. There are 13 residues in the CDR3. Germline lookup yields CDR1 MNHEY and CDR2 SVGAGI. The CDR3 coding sequence is TGTGCCTGTCAACAGGTCGGGGACACTGAAGCTTTCTTT. Translation: CACQQVGDTEAFF.

In the case of this clonotype: An end of the junction differs from the germline gene, which may be a read error. The chain uses TRBV4-3 and TRBJ2-3; 11 bases are a match to TRBD2. The CDR3 extends over 17 amino acids. Germline V lookup: CDR1 LGHNA, CDR2 YSLEER. CDR3 DNA: TGCGCCAGCAGCCAGCACTCACTAGCGGGAGCCACAGATACGAAGTATTTT. Encoded protein: CASSQHSLAGATDTKYF.

This clonotype was seen a handful of times. The chain joins TRBV14 to TRBJ2-5, with 9 bases aligning to TRBD2. Germline V lookup: CDR1 SGHDN, CDR2 FVKESK. The CDR3 loop spans 16 amino acids. The trim removed 0 bases at V and 5 bases at J, leaving 7 bases unmatched. The CDR3 loop is CASSQDSGGPPETQYF. In DNA form, the CDR3 reads TGTGCCAGCAGCCAAGATAGCGGGGGTCCTCCTGAGACCCAGTACTTC.

J is TRBJ1-5 and V is TRBV20-1; D is unclear. In germline, CDR1 is DFQATT, CDR2 SNEGSKA (reference sequence). There are 18 residues in the CDR3. Trimming removed 3 bases at V and 5 bases at J, with 26 bases between. The CDR3 DNA is TGCAGTGCTAGTGCCCGAGCCCCGGCAGCGACGTGGGATCAGCCCCAGCATTTT. Its protein product is CSASARAPAATWDQPQHF.

The V gene is TRBV6-1, the J gene TRBJ2-1, with 7 nucleotides matching TRBD2. Germline V gives CDR1 MNHNS, CDR2 SASEGT. After removal of 8 bases from V and 3 bases from J, the junction contained 7 bases not matched to a gene. The CDR3 has 14 amino acids. CDR3 nucleotides: TGTGCCAGCGGTACGGGGGGAATCTACAATGAGCAGTTCTTC. Residues: CASGTGGIYNEQFF.

Only a few counts were recorded for this clonotype. This chain uses TRBV4-3 with TRBJ2-1; D remains ambiguous. Germline values: CDR1 LGHNA, CDR2 YSLEER. Between the trimmed V and J ends, which lost 4 bases and 8 bases, there was a span of 15 bases. This CDR3 comprises 14 residues. The CDR3: CASSPLVWAYEQFF. In DNA, the CDR3 is TGCGCCAGCAGCCCCCTCGTTTGGGCGTATGAGCAGTTCTTC.

The chain joins TRBV10-3 to TRBJ1-2, with 7 bases aligning to TRBD1. CDR3 size: 14 residues. Germline V CDR1 and CDR2: ENHRY, SYGVKD. The trim removed 0 bases at V and 4 bases at J, leaving 2 bases unmatched. The CDR3 DNA follows: TGTGCCATCAGTGAGTCGTGGGACAGCTATGGCTACACCTTC. This sequence encodes CAISESWDSYGYTF.

The chain combines TRBV7-2 with TRBJ2-3; TRBD2 matches at 8 bases. The germline gives CDR1 SGHTA, CDR2 FQGNSA. The CDR3 has 15 amino acids. J was trimmed by 1 base and V by 5 bases; bases with no gene match: 5. DNA for the CDR3: TGTGCCAGCAGCACCAAGACTAGCGGCACAGATACGCAGTATTTT. This encodes CASSTKTSGTDTQYF.

Of note for this clonotype: One junction end does not reproduce the germline sequence, and a read error may be involved. The rearrangement joins TRBV7-2 to TRBJ1-1, with 7 bases matching TRBD1. CDR1 is SGHTA and CDR2 is FQGNSA in the germline V gene. The CDR3 sequence is 15 residues long. The CDR3 loop reads CVSSRSTGMNTEAFF. DNA of the CDR3: TGTGTCAGCAGCCGATCGACAGGGATGAACACTGAAGCTTTCTTT.

The V gene is TRBV11-2, the J gene TRBJ2-5, with 9 bases that match TRBD1. The V and J ends lost 4 bases and 5 bases, in that order; junction bases with no gene match: 8. This CDR3 is 15 amino acids long. Germline V CDR1 and CDR2: SGHAT, FQNNGV. The CDR3: CASSSPGTGIETQYF. The CDR3 bases are TGTGCCAGCAGCTCACCCGGGACAGGGATCGAGACCCAGTACTTC. The variable domain in full, completed from reference TRBV11-2 and TRBJ2-5, reads EAGVAQSPRYKIIEKRQSVAFWCNPISGHATLYWYQQILGQGPKLLIQFQNNGVVDDSQLPKDRFSAERLKGVDSTLKIQPAKLEDSAVYLCASSSPGTGIETQYFGPGTRLLVL.

There are a few counts of this clonotype. The rearrangement joins TRBV7-9 to TRBJ2-7, with TRBD1 matching over 7 bases. The germline V gene encodes CDR1 SEHNR and CDR2 FQNEAQ (reference sequence). Trimming removed 4 bases from V and 0 bases from J; junction bases left unmatched: 9. This CDR3 comprises 16 residues. The CDR3 protein is CASSYYRGASSYEQYF. DNA for the CDR3: TGTGCCAGCAGCTATTACAGGGGCGCCAGCTCCTACGAGCAGTACTTC.

V is TRBV28 and J is TRBJ2-5; 7 bases fit TRBD1. TRBJ2-7 explains the end of the DNA better; the J call may be wrong. The CDR3 length is 14 residues. Germline-derived CDR1 and CDR2 are MDHEN and SYDVKM. CDR3 in DNA: TGTGCCAGCGTAGGACAGGTAGGAACCTACGAGCAGTACTTC. Amino acid sequence: CASVGQVGTYEQYF.

This clonotype was picked up a small number of times. In nucleotides, the CDR3 is TGTGCCAGCAGCTCCCCTTTGGTGGGTTTGGATACGCAGTATTTT. Translation: CASSSPLVGLDTQYF. V gene TRBV5-4 combines with J gene TRBJ2-3; no reliable D call. V lost 3 bases and J lost 6, with 17 bases in between. The CDR3 length is 15 residues. CDR1 is SGHNT and CDR2 is YYREEE in the germline V gene (reference sequence).

The CDR3 is CASSPSTGQTEAFF. The CDR3 bases are TGTGCCAGCTCACCCTCGACAGGGCAAACTGAAGCTTTCTTT. The chain has TRBV18 and TRBJ1-1; 7 nucleotides match TRBD1. CDR1 is KGHSH and CDR2 is LQKENI in the germline V gene. Trimming took 3 bases from V and 5 from J; bases not matched to a gene: 6. The CDR3 sequence is 14 residues long.

The rearrangement links TRBV3-1 to TRBJ2-3, with 8 positions matching TRBD1. Germline values: CDR1 LGHDT, CDR2 YNNKEL (reference sequence). The CDR3 is made up of 18 amino acids. Unmatched junction bases numbered 10, after V lost 0 bases and J lost 2 bases. DNA for the CDR3: TGTGCCAGCAGCCAAGAGAGGACAGGGTCACCAGACACAGATACGCAGTATTTT. It specifies CASSQERTGSPDTDTQYF.

The genes are TRBV2 and TRBJ1-2, with unresolved D. V shed 0 bases and J shed 7 bases, with 9 bases lying between them. This CDR3 has 13 amino acids. Germline V gene sequence: CDR1 SNHLY, CDR2 FYNNEI. The CDR3 nucleotides read TGTGCCAGCAGTGAAGCGAGCCTCGGTGGCTACACCTTC. This sequence encodes CASSEASLGGYTF.

About this clonotype itself: An end of the junction does not agree with germline; a read error may underlie this. The chain employs TRBV12-3 or TRBV12-4 and TRBJ2-4, with D tentatively TRBD1 (5 bases). The J call may be faulty, since TRBJ2-5 better matches the DNA end. The CDR3 loop spans 14 amino acids. For the CDR3, the DNA is TGTGCCGGCAGTTTGGGGCTACAAAAAGAGACCCAGTACTTC. This encodes CAGSLGLQKETQYF.

The chain is built from TRBV28 and TRBJ2-1; 9 positions agree with TRBD1. The DNA matches TRBJ2-7 better at its end, which makes the J call doubtful. Germline CDR1 MDHEN, CDR2 SYDVKM. The CDR3 sequence is 15 residues long. The CDR3 spells CASSYRGPSYNEQYF. CDR3 sequence (DNA): TGTGCCAGCAGCTACAGGGGGCCCTCCTACAATGAGCAGTACTTC.

The genes are TRBV6-1 and TRBJ1-5, with 9 positions matching TRBD1. The germline gives CDR1 MNHNS, CDR2 SASEGT. Trimming removed 1 base from V and 1 base from J; junction bases left unmatched: 5. The length of the CDR3 is 17 residues. The CDR3 nucleotides are TGTGCCAGCAGTGAAGACAGGGGGCGGTGGAGCAATCAGCCCCAGCATTTT. Its translation: CASSEDRGRWSNQPQHF.

The rearrangement links TRBV28 to TRBJ1-3, with unresolved D. V shed 5 bases and J shed 0 bases, with 11 bases lying between them. The CDR3 runs to 15 residues. The germline CDR1 and CDR2 sequences are MDHEN and SYDVKM. Written as DNA, the CDR3 is TGTGCCAGCAGTCCACGAGCGATCTCTGGAAACACCATATATTTT. The encoded protein is CASSPRAISGNTIYF. Full variable domain (outside the CDR3, taken from reference TRBV28 and TRBJ1-3): DVKVTQSSRYLVKRTGEKVFLECVQDMDHENMFWYRQDPGLGLRLIYFSYDVKMKEKGDIPEGYSVSREKKERFSLILESASTNQTSMYLCASSPRAISGNTIYFGEGSWLTVV.

The J gene is TRBJ2-5, the V gene TRBV29-1, with D tentatively TRBD2 (7 bases). TRBJ2-7 matches the DNA end more closely, so the J call is doubtful. The CDR3 spans 12 residues. From germline, CDR1 is SQVTM and CDR2 ANQGSEA. CDR3 sequence: CSVVGGGGEQYF. The CDR3, as DNA: TGCAGCGTTGTCGGGGGAGGGGGCGAGCAGTACTTC.

This clonotype appeared a few times. V and J are TRBV9 and TRBJ1-2; TRBD1 aligns across 9 bases. V shed 3 bases, J shed 5 bases, and the junction held 11 bases outside the gene matches. CDR3 length equals 16 residues. Germline V lookup: CDR1 SGDLS, CDR2 YYNGEE. The CDR3: CASSANPQGADYGYTF. The CDR3 bases are TGTGCCAGCAGCGCCAATCCACAGGGGGCAGATTATGGCTACACCTTC.

V and J are TRBV10-3 and TRBJ1-1, with 9 bases aligning to TRBD1. Germline lookup yields CDR1 ENHRY and CDR2 SYGVKD. Trimming removed 7 bases from V and 7 bases from J; junction bases left unmatched: 4. There are 12 residues in the CDR3. The CDR3 loop reads CAIMATGGEAFF. The DNA for the CDR3 is TGTGCCATCATGGCGACAGGGGGTGAAGCTTTCTTT.

This chain links TRBV28 with TRBJ2-1, with D tentatively TRBD1 (6 bases). V lost 5 bases, J lost 3 bases, and 17 bases lay in between. Germline V gene sequence: CDR1 MDHEN, CDR2 SYDVKM. The length of the CDR3 is 16 residues. The chain's CDR3 is CASSPPTGAVYNEQFF. CDR3 in DNA: TGTGCCAGCAGTCCCCCGACAGGCGCGGTCTACAATGAGCAGTTCTTC.

The V gene is TRBV15, the J gene TRBJ2-1; D is ambiguous. In germline, CDR1 is LNHNV, CDR2 YYDKDF (reference sequence). This CDR3 spans 14 amino acids. Trimming cost V 1 base and J 13 bases, with 17 bases left between them. As DNA, the CDR3 is TGTGCCACCAGCAGAGCGTCGTACCAAGAGACCCAGTTCTTC. This codes for CATSRASYQETQFF.

The chain joins TRBV6-2 or TRBV6-3 to TRBJ2-7, with D maybe TRBD1 (5 bases). V lost 3 bases, J lost 7 bases, and 22 bases lay in between. Germline loops: CDR1 MNHEY, CDR2 SVGEGT. This CDR3 contains 16 residues. In DNA, the CDR3 is TGTGCCAGCAGTTATACAGGAGTCAGCTCCTACAATGAGCAGTACTTC. Its translation: CASSYTGVSSYNEQYF.

This clonotype was observed a few times. This chain uses TRBV5-1 with TRBJ1-1; D not certain. The ends were cut back, 1 base at V and 2 bases at J, with 9 bases in the middle. This CDR3 has 14 amino acids. Germline values: CDR1 SGHRS, CDR2 YFSETQ. CDR3 loop: CASSLQRVNTEAFF. In DNA form, the CDR3 reads TGCGCCAGCAGCTTGCAAAGGGTTAACACTGAAGCTTTCTTT.

In nucleotides, the CDR3 is TGTGCCATCAGTGAGTCTCCGGGGGCGAGTGAAAAACTGTTTTTT. This gives the protein CAISESPGASEKLFF. This sequence joins TRBV10-3 and TRBJ1-4, with a weak D call TRBD1 (6 bases). V lost 0 bases and J lost 7, with 12 bases in between. Looked up from germline, CDR1 is ENHRY and CDR2 is SYGVKD. The CDR3 spans 15 residues.

V and J are TRBV5-1 and TRBJ1-5; 10 bases agree with TRBD1. Near its end, the DNA agrees better with TRBJ2-3, so the J call may be wrong. Germline CDR1 SGHRS, CDR2 YFSETQ. The CDR3 has 15 amino acids. The CDR3 sequence: CASSLKTGGDQPQYF. CDR3 in DNA: TGCGCCAGCAGCTTGAAGACAGGGGGCGATCAGCCCCAGTATTTT.

CDR3 sequence reads: CASGQESTDTQYF. CDR3 nucleotides: TGTGCCAGCGGCCAAGAAAGCACAGATACGCAGTATTTT. The V and J genes are TRBV12-3 or TRBV12-4 and TRBJ2-3, with D unclear. V was clipped by 8 bases and J by 0 bases, with 9 bases between them. The CDR3 contains 13 residues.